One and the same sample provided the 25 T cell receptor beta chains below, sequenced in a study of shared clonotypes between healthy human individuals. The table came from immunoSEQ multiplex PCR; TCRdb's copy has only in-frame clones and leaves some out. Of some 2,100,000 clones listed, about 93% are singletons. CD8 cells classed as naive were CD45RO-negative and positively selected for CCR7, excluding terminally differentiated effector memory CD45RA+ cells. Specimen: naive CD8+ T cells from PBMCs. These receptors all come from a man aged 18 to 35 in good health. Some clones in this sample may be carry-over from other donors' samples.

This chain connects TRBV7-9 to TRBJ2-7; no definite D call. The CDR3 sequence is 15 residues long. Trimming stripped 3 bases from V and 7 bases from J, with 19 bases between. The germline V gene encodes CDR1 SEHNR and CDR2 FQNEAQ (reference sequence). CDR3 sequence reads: CASSFLRAGTGEQYF. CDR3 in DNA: TGTGCCAGCAGCTTTCTCCGCGCCGGAACGGGTGAGCAGTACTTC.

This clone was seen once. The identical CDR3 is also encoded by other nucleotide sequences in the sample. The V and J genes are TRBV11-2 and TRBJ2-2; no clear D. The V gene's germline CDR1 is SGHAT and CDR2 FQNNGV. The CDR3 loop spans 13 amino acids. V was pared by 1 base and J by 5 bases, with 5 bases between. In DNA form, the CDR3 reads TGTGCCAGCAGCTTAGGCGGAACCGGGGAGCTGTTTTTT. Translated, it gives CASSLGGTGELFF.

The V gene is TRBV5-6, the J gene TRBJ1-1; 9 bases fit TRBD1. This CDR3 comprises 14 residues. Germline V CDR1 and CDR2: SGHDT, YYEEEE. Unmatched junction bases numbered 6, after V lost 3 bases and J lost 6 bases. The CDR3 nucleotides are TGTGCCAGCAGCTGGGACAGGGAGGTACCTGAAGCTTTCTTT. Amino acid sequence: CASSWDREVPEAFF.

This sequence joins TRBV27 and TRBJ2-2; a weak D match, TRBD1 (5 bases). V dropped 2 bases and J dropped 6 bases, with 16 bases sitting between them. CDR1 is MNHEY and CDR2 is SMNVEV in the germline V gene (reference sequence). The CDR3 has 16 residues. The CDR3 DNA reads TGTGCCAGCAGTTTAGTGTCGGGCCAGGGTTCCGGGGAGCTGTTTTTT. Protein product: CASSLVSGQGSGELFF.

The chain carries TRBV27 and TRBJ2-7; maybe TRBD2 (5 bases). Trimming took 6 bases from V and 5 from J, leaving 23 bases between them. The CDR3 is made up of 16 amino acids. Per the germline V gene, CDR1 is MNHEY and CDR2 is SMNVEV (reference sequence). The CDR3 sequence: CASSELMESSLDEQYF. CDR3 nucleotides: TGTGCCAGCAGCGAACTCATGGAGTCTAGCCTAGACGAGCAGTACTTC.

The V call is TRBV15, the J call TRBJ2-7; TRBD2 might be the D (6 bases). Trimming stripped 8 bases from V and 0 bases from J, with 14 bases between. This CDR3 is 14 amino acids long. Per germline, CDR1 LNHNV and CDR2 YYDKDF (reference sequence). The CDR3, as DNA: TGTGCCACCCAGGCTAGCGCCAGCTCCTACGAGCAGTACTTC. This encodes CATQASASSYEQYF. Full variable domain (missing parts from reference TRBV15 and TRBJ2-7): DAMVIQNPRYQVTQFGKPVTLSCSQTLNHNVMYWYQQKSSQAPKLLFHYYDKDFNNEADTPDNFQSRRPNTSFCFLDIRSPGLGDTAMYLCATQASASSYEQYFGPGTRLTVT.

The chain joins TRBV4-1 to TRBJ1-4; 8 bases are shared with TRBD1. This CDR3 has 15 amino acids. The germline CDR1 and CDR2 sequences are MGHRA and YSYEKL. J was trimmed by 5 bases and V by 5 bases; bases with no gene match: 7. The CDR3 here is CASSTGQARNEKLFF. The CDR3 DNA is TGCGCCAGCAGCACGGGACAGGCGAGAAATGAAAAACTGTTTTTT.

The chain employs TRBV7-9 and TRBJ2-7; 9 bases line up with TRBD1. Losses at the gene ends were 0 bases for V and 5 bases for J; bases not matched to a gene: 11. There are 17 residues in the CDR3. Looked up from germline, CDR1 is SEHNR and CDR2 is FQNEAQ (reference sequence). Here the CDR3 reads CASSLAVVGQGFNEQYF. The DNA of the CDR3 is TGTGCCAGCAGCTTAGCGGTTGTGGGACAGGGCTTCAACGAGCAGTACTTC.

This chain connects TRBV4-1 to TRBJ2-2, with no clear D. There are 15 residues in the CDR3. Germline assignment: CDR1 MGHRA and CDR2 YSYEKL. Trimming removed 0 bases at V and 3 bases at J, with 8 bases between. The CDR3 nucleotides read TGCGCCAGCAGCCAAGATTTCCCCTACACCGGGGAGCTGTTTTTT. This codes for CASSQDFPYTGELFF.

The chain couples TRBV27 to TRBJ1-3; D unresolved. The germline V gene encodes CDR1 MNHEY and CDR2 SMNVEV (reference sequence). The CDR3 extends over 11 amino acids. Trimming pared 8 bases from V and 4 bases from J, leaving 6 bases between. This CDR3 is CASPTGNTIYF. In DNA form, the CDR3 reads TGTGCCAGCCCCACCGGAAACACCATATATTTT.

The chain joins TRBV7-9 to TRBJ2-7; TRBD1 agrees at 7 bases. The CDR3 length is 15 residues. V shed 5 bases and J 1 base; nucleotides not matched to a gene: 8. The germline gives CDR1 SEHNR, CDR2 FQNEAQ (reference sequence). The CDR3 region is CASSPKQGPSYEQYF. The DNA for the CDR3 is TGTGCCAGCAGCCCAAAACAGGGGCCATCCTACGAGCAGTACTTC.

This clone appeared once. The CDR3 protein is CASSRGTYQETQYF. The CDR3 DNA is TGTGCCAGCTCTCGGGGAACGTACCAAGAGACCCAGTACTTC. This rearrangement joins TRBV6-6 to TRBJ2-5; D is possibly TRBD2 (5 bases). V lost 8 bases to trimming and J lost 0 bases, with 13 bases between them. The CDR3 contains 14 residues. The V gene's germline CDR1 is MNHNY and CDR2 SVGAGI (reference sequence).

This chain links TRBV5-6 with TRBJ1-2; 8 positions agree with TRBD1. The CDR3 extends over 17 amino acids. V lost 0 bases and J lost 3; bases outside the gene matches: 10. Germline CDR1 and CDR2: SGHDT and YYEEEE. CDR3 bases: TGTGCCAGCAGCTTGGGAAATAGAGGACAGGGAGACTATGGCTACACCTTC. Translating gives CASSLGNRGQGDYGYTF.

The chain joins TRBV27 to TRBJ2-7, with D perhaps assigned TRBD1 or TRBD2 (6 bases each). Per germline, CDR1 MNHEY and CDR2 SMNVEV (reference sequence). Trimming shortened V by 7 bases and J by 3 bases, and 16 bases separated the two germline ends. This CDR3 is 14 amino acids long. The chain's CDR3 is CASKVEGGLYEQYF. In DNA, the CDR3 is TGTGCCAGCAAAGTCGAAGGGGGACTCTACGAGCAGTACTTC.

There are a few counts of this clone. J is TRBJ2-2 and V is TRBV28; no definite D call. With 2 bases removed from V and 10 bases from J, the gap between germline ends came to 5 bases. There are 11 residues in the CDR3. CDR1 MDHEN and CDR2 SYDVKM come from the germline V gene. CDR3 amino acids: CASSLNEELFF. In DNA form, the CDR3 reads TGTGCCAGCAGTTTAAATGAGGAGCTGTTTTTT.

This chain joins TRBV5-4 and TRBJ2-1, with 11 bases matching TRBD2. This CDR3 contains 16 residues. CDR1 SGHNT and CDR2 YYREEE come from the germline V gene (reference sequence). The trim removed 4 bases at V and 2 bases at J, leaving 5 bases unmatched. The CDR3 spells CASSGMTSGTYNEQFF. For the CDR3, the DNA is TGTGCCAGCAGCGGTATGACTAGCGGGACCTACAATGAGCAGTTCTTC.

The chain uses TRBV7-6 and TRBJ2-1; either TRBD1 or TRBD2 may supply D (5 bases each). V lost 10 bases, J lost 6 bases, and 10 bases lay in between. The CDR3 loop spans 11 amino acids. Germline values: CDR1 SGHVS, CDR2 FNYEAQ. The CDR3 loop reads CATSGGNEQFF. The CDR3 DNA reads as TGTGCCACCAGTGGGGGCAATGAGCAGTTCTTC.

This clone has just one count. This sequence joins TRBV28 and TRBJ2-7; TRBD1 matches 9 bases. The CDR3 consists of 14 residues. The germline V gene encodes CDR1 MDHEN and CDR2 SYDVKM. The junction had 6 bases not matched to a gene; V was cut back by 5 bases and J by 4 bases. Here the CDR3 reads CASSPGQGRYEQYF. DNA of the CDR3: TGTGCCAGCAGTCCCGGACAGGGGCGTTACGAGCAGTACTTC. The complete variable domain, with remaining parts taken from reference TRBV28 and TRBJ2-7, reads DVKVTQSSRYLVKRTGEKVFLECVQDMDHENMFWYRQDPGLGLRLIYFSYDVKMKEKGDIPEGYSVSREKKERFSLILESASTNQTSMYLCASSPGQGRYEQYFGPGTRLTVT.

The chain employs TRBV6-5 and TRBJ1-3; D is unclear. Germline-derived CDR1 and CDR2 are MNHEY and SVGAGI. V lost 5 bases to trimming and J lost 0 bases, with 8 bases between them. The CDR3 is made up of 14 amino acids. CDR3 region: CASSLYSSGNTIYF. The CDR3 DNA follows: TGTGCCAGCAGTCTCTATAGCTCTGGAAACACCATATATTTT.

CDR3 sequence: CASSPRDYTEAFF. DNA of the CDR3: TGTGCCAGCAGCCCGAGGGACTACACTGAAGCTTTCTTT. V is TRBV5-5 and J is TRBJ1-1, with D perhaps matching TRBD1 (5 bases). CDR3 size: 13 residues. V lost 4 bases and J lost 3, with 10 bases in between. Per germline, CDR1 SGHKS and CDR2 YYEKEE (reference sequence).

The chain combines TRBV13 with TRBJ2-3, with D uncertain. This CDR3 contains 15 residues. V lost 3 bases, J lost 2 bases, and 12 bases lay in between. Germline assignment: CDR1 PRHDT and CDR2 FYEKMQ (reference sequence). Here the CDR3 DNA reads TGTGCCAGCAGCTTTGGTGAAAGCCCCACAGATACGCAGTATTTT. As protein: CASSFGESPTDTQYF. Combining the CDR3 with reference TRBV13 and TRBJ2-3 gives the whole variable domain AAGVIQSPRHLIKEKRETATLKCYPIPRHDTVYWYQQGPGQDPQFLISFYEKMQSDKGSIPDRFSAQQFSDYHSELNMSSLELGDSALYFCASSFGESPTDTQYFGPGTRLTVL.

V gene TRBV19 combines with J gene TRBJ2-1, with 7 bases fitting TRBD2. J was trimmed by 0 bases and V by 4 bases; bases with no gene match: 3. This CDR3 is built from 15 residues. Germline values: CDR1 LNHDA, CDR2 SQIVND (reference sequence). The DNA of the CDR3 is TGTGCCAGTAGTAAGCGGGAAGGCTCCTACAATGAGCAGTTCTTC. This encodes CASSKREGSYNEQFF.

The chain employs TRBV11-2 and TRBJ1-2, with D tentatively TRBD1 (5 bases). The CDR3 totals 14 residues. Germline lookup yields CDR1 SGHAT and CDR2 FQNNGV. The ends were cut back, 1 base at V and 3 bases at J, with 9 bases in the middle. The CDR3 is CASSLGGSHYGYTF. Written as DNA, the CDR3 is TGTGCCAGCAGCTTAGGGGGGTCTCACTATGGCTACACCTTC.

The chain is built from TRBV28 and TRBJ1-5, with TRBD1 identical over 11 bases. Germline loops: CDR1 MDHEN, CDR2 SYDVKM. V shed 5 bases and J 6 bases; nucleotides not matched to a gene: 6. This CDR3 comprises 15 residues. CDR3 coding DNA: TGTGCCAGCAGTGGGACAGGGGGTGATGGTCAGCCCCAGCATTTT. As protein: CASSGTGGDGQPQHF.

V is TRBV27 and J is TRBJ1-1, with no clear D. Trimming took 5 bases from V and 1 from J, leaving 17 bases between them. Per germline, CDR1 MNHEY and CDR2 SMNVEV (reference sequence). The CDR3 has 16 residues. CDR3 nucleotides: TGTGCCAGCAGTCTCCCTCCCAATTATGGGAACACTGAAGCTTTCTTT. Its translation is CASSLPPNYGNTEAFF.